This T cell receptor (beta chain) was observed in a study of cytomegalovirus exposure and HLA in healthy donors. Whole-study findings and limits: An ancestry cluster, one associated with Asian ancestry, reportedly showed fewer N-insertions than the approximately 700-donor mean in a later analysis. Later, TCR association rates were found to vary by HLA locus, highest for DRB1 and lowest for HLA-C. Indistinguishable V segments such as TRBV6-2 and TRBV6-3 were excluded. The investigators catalogued 150 to 200 TCR beta chains as cytomegalovirus-associated.

CDR1 and CDR2 (germline): MDHEN, SYDVKM. The CDR3 runs 17 residues. The primer mix had 60 Vbeta and 13 Jbeta primers. This table comes from immunoSEQ multiplex PCR, and its TCRdb copy is limited to in-frame clones, with some not included. Seen here are approximately 200,000 clones, just over 75% observed once, and the top ten hold approximately 2.1%. A note on this clone: Its antigen is still unknown. At one end, the junction sequence differs from germline, possibly due to a read error.

The specimen was PBMCs. The V gene is TRBV28, the J gene TRBJ1-6; tentatively, D is TRBD1 (6 bases). This clonotype originated in a man aged 25-45 years in good health and CMV-seronegative. The DNA for the CDR3 is TGTGCCGGCAGTTCAGGGGCCATACCCTCCTATAATTCACCCCTCCACTTT. This encodes CAGSSGAIPSYNSPLHF.